A single sample is the source of the 27 T cell receptor beta chains below, sequenced in a study of cytomegalovirus exposure and HLA in healthy donors. It was with 60 Vbeta and 13 Jbeta primers that the PCR ran. Data came from immunoSEQ multiplex PCR; TCRdb stores just in-frame clones and leaves some out. The repertoire has some 130,000 clones, about 86% of them found once; the top ten carry less than 0.75%. Material for sequencing was PBMCs. The receptors come from a man younger than 35 in good health and CMV-seronegative.

V gene TRBV6-5 combines with J gene TRBJ2-5, with 8 bases aligning to TRBD1. Germline CDR1 and CDR2: MNHEY and SVGAGI. The CDR3 spans 15 residues. With 0 bases clipped from V and 5 bases from J, the junction kept 5 bases outside the gene matches. The CDR3 sequence: CASSYSQGARETQYF. CDR3 nucleotides: TGTGCCAGCAGTTACTCGCAGGGGGCGCGGGAGACCCAGTACTTC.

The rearrangement uses TRBV19 and TRBJ1-1; D perhaps matches TRBD1 (6 bases). The ends were cut back, 6 bases at V and 9 bases at J, with 17 bases in the middle. Per the germline V gene, CDR1 is LNHDA and CDR2 is SQIVND (reference sequence). The CDR3 loop spans 13 amino acids. The CDR3 DNA reads as TGTGCCAGTAGCGTCGGGGGGCCAGTGAAAGCTTTCTTT. This translates into CASSVGGPVKAFF.

The chain combines TRBV2 with TRBJ1-1, with 7 nucleotides matching TRBD1. Germline assignment: CDR1 SNHLY and CDR2 FYNNEI. Losses at the gene ends were 3 bases for V and 4 bases for J; bases not matched to a gene: 5. The CDR3 is 14 amino acids. The CDR3 sequence is CASSDRDRVTEAFF. As DNA, the CDR3 is TGTGCCAGCAGTGATCGAGACAGGGTCACTGAAGCTTTCTTT. Together with reference TRBV2 and TRBJ1-1, the CDR3 gives the full variable domain: EPEVTQTPSHQVTQMGQEVILRCVPISNHLYFYWYRQILGQKVEFLVSFYNNEISEKSEIFDDQFSVERPDGSNFTLKIRSTKLEDSAMYFCASSDRDRVTEAFFGQGTRLTVV.

V is TRBV5-8 and J is TRBJ1-2; the match to TRBD1 covers 8 bases. Germline values: CDR1 SGHTS, CDR2 YDEGEE. V shed 3 bases, J shed 4 bases, and the junction held 5 bases outside the gene matches. The CDR3 extends over 14 amino acids. The CDR3 here is CASSWTGRSYGYTF. The CDR3 nucleotides read TGTGCCAGCAGCTGGACAGGGAGAAGCTATGGCTACACCTTC.

The J gene is TRBJ2-3, the V gene TRBV6-5; weak D call: TRBD1 (7 bases). V was trimmed by 6 bases and J by 0 bases, leaving 13 bases between them. CDR1 is MNHEY and CDR2 is SVGAGI in the germline V gene. The length of the CDR3 is 15 residues. DNA for the CDR3: TGTGCCAGCAGCCTCCAGGGGGGAAGCACAGATACGCAGTATTTT. Translating gives CASSLQGGSTDTQYF.

This clone was picked up a small number of times. The V and J genes are TRBV27 and TRBJ2-1; D is perhaps TRBD2 (6 bases). The germline CDR1 and CDR2 sequences are MNHEY and SMNVEV (reference sequence). The CDR3 totals 14 residues. Between the trimmed V and J ends, which lost 11 bases and 4 bases, there was a span of 18 bases. CDR3 loop: CAVTRAAGYNEQFF. The CDR3 DNA reads TGTGCCGTCACCCGGGCGGCGGGGTACAATGAGCAGTTCTTC.

This rearrangement joins TRBV27 to TRBJ1-1, with D possibly TRBD1 on 6 matching bases. V was trimmed by 3 bases and J by 6 bases, leaving 17 bases between them. The length of the CDR3 is 15 residues. Germline V gene lookup returns CDR1 MNHEY and CDR2 SMNVEV (reference sequence). This chain's CDR3 is CASSLTGGHVAEAFF. As DNA, the CDR3 is TGTGCCAGCAGTTTGACGGGGGGGCATGTAGCTGAAGCTTTCTTT.

V gene TRBV29-1 combines with J gene TRBJ2-7; 8 bases are a match to TRBD1. The ends lost 7 bases at V and 5 bases at J; junction bases unmatched: 13. The germline V gene has CDR1 SQVTM and CDR2 ANQGSEA. The CDR3 is 14 amino acids. Written as DNA, the CDR3 is TGCAGCGCCCTAGGGGCACAGGGGGTCGACGAGCAGTACTTC. It is translated as CSALGAQGVDEQYF.

The rearrangement uses TRBV6-1 and TRBJ1-1, with 7 bases fitting TRBD1. This CDR3 has 14 amino acids. V gave up 6 bases and J gave up 3 bases; unmatched junction bases: 7. The germline gives CDR1 MNHNS, CDR2 SASEGT. The CDR3 reads CASRKGAVDTEAFF. The CDR3 DNA reads as TGTGCCAGCAGGAAGGGGGCAGTTGACACTGAAGCTTTCTTT.

A single count supports this clone. This chain joins TRBV6-5 and TRBJ1-2; TRBD1 might be the D (6 bases). The V end lost 7 bases, the J end lost 8 bases, and 14 bases lay between the germline ends. From germline, CDR1 is MNHEY and CDR2 SVGAGI. The CDR3 is made up of 12 amino acids. The CDR3 sequence: CASTDRRKGYTF. In DNA form, the CDR3 reads TGTGCCAGCACGGACAGAAGAAAGGGCTACACCTTC.

The chain is built from TRBV30 and TRBJ2-5, with 7 bases matching TRBD2. TRBJ2-7 explains the end of the DNA better; the J call may be wrong. Germline CDR1 GTSNPN, CDR2 SVGIG (reference sequence). This CDR3 has 16 residues. The CDR3 sequence: CAWSVLERLAAYEQYF. The DNA of the CDR3 is TGTGCCTGGAGTGTACTTGAACGGCTAGCGGCCTACGAGCAGTACTTC.

J is TRBJ2-5 and V is TRBV25-1; 10 nucleotides line up with TRBD2. CDR3 length equals 15 residues. The V gene end was trimmed by 7 bases and the J gene end by 3 bases; junction bases not matched to a gene: 8. The germline V gene has CDR1 MGHDK and CDR2 SYGVNS. The CDR3: CASTSSGGREETQYF. The DNA for the CDR3 is TGTGCCAGCACCAGTAGCGGGGGGCGAGAAGAGACCCAGTACTTC.

The V call is TRBV9, the J call TRBJ1-5, with D unclear. Trimming removed 0 bases from V and 0 bases from J, with 4 bases in between. CDR3 length: 14 residues. Per germline, CDR1 SGDLS and CDR2 YYNGEE. CDR3 DNA sequence: TGTGCCAGCAGCGTAGACTATAGCAATCAGCCCCAGCATTTT. This gives the protein CASSVDYSNQPQHF.

The CDR3 DNA follows: TGTGCCAGCAGCTACGAACTCTTTTCTGGAAACACCATATATTTT. It encodes CASSYELFSGNTIYF. The chain recombines TRBV7-6 with TRBJ1-3; D remains ambiguous. V lost 4 bases to trimming and J lost 1 base, with 11 bases between them. The germline gives CDR1 SGHVS, CDR2 FNYEAQ. This CDR3 contains 15 residues.

The rearrangement joins TRBV19 to TRBJ1-5, with D uncertain. The CDR3 consists of 15 residues. CDR1 LNHDA and CDR2 SQIVND come from the germline V gene (reference sequence). The V gene lost 5 bases and the J gene lost 7 bases, with 18 bases spanning the gap. CDR3 bases: TGTGCCAGTAGTGTTGTCTTGGGAGGGCGCCAGCCCCAGCATTTT. It specifies CASSVVLGGRQPQHF.

The chain couples TRBV11-2 to TRBJ1-2, with D possibly TRBD1 on 5 matching bases. The CDR3 runs 16 residues. The ends were cut back, 8 bases at V and 5 bases at J, with 24 bases in the middle. Germline values: CDR1 SGHAT, CDR2 FQNNGV. CDR3 amino acids: CASLPGGASFRYGYTF. The CDR3 DNA is TGTGCCAGCCTCCCTGGAGGGGCGTCTTTTCGGTATGGCTACACCTTC.

The chain combines TRBV4-1 with TRBJ1-2; possibly TRBD1 for D (5 bases). The V end lost 0 bases, the J end lost 4 bases, and 15 bases lay between the germline ends. The CDR3 consists of 16 residues. CDR1 and CDR2 (germline): MGHRA, YSYEKL. The CDR3 spells CASSQERKGRVYGYTF. The CDR3 DNA is TGCGCCAGCAGCCAAGAGCGTAAGGGGAGGGTCTATGGCTACACCTTC.

This clone appeared a few times. The V call is TRBV28, the J call TRBJ2-1; 8 bases fit TRBD2. The CDR3 runs to 15 residues. With 6 bases clipped from V and 7 bases from J, the junction kept 11 bases outside the gene matches. From germline, CDR1 is MDHEN and CDR2 SYDVKM. The CDR3 loop is CASRFPRGAVNEQFF. Here the CDR3 DNA reads TGTGCCAGCAGATTCCCGCGGGGGGCCGTGAATGAGCAGTTCTTC.

This rearrangement joins TRBV2 to TRBJ2-7; 8 positions match TRBD2. The CDR3 spans 15 residues. Per germline, CDR1 SNHLY and CDR2 FYNNEI. The V segment lost 7 bases and the J segment 1 base; nucleotides outside the gene matches: 9. CDR3 protein: CASTAGSGRSYEQYF. Here the CDR3 DNA reads TGTGCCAGCACCGCAGGAAGCGGGAGATCCTACGAGCAGTACTTC.

The CDR3 loop reads CAWSSGVHEQYF. The CDR3 nucleotides read TGTGCCTGGAGTTCAGGGGTACACGAGCAGTACTTC. The chain employs TRBV30 and TRBJ2-7, with D perhaps TRBD1 (6 bases). The CDR3 runs to 12 residues. In germline, CDR1 is GTSNPN, CDR2 SVGIG (reference sequence). V was trimmed by 2 bases and J by 5 bases, leaving 10 bases between them.

Written as DNA, the CDR3 is TGTGCCAGCAGCACCAAGTTCACTAGCGGAGCCCAAGAGACCCAGTACTTC. This translates into CASSTKFTSGAQETQYF. The rearrangement joins TRBV9 to TRBJ2-5; 8 nucleotides line up with TRBD2. The CDR3 has 17 residues. Unmatched junction bases numbered 12, after V lost 4 bases and J lost 1 base. Per germline, CDR1 SGDLS and CDR2 YYNGEE. Filled out from reference TRBV9 and TRBJ2-5, the complete variable domain reads DSGVTQTPKHLITATGQRVTLRCSPRSGDLSVYWYQQSLDQGLQFLIQYYNGEERAKGNILERFSAQQFPDLHSELNLSSLELGDSALYFCASSTKFTSGAQETQYFGPGTRLLVL.

The V and J genes are TRBV28 and TRBJ1-1, with D maybe TRBD1 (6 bases). Germline-derived CDR1 and CDR2 are MDHEN and SYDVKM. The CDR3 extends over 13 amino acids. V lost 4 bases, J lost 6 bases, and 12 bases lay in between. The CDR3 nucleotides read TGTGCCAGCAGTTCCCCCAGGGGTCCTGAAGCTTTCTTT. It is translated as CASSSPRGPEAFF.

The V and J genes are TRBV25-1 and TRBJ2-5; maybe TRBD2 (6 bases). Germline CDR1 MGHDK, CDR2 SYGVNS. The length of the CDR3 is 16 residues. Trimming removed 3 bases at V and 4 bases at J, with 18 bases between. The CDR3 nucleotides read TGTGCCAGCAGTGAGGTGTTGACGGGAGAAAGAGAGACCCAGTACTTC. Translation: CASSEVLTGERETQYF.

The sample holds a few counts of this clone. The V gene is TRBV5-1, the J gene TRBJ2-1; 10 positions match TRBD2. V dropped 4 bases and J dropped 4; count of bases not matched to a gene: 17. This CDR3 contains 19 residues. Germline V gene sequence: CDR1 SGHRS, CDR2 YFSETQ. The CDR3 reads CASSIGLRLTSGVYNEQFF. The CDR3, as DNA: TGCGCCAGCAGCATCGGTTTGAGGCTTACTAGCGGGGTTTACAATGAGCAGTTCTTC.

The chain couples TRBV30 to TRBJ1-4; possibly TRBD1 for D (6 bases). Per the germline V gene, CDR1 is GTSNPN and CDR2 is SVGIG (reference sequence). Deletions cut 2 bases from V and 5 bases from J, with 27 bases between. CDR3 length: 19 amino acids. The CDR3 coding sequence is TGTGCCTGGAGTTGGGCCGTGTGGGGGGGCCGTTCCAAGAATGAAAAACTGTTTTTT. Translating it yields CAWSWAVWGGRSKNEKLFF.

J is TRBJ1-1 and V is TRBV7-8, with a tentative D call TRBD1 (6 bases). Germline CDR1 reads SGHVS; CDR2 reads FQNEAQ. Trimming shortened V by 2 bases and J by 0 bases, and 10 bases separated the two germline ends. This CDR3 has 15 amino acids. In DNA form, the CDR3 reads TGTGCCAGCAGCTTAAGTCGGGACATGAACACTGAAGCTTTCTTT. It specifies CASSLSRDMNTEAFF.

The chain employs TRBV5-1 and TRBJ2-1; D may be TRBD2 (6 bases). V lost 4 bases to trimming and J lost 1 base, with 15 bases between them. The CDR3 has 16 amino acids. The germline V gene has CDR1 SGHRS and CDR2 YFSETQ. CDR3 loop: CASSRSRGLSYNEQFF. CDR3 coding DNA: TGCGCCAGCAGCCGCTCGCGGGGTTTATCCTACAATGAGCAGTTCTTC.